This T cell receptor beta chain was found in a study of blood T cell repertoires in COVID-19. Cohorts were assigned according to the clinical history that participants reported. Clones were sequenced by immunoSEQ multiplex PCR, and TCRdb holds only the in-frame ones, with some missing. The repertoire holds 250,000 to 350,000 clones, with 85% to 90% as singletons. The CDR3 contains 13 residues. To note about this clone: One end of the junction is discordant with germline, which a read error may explain.

J is TRBJ1-1 and V is TRBV12-3 or TRBV12-4; TRBD1 is a possible D gene (6 bases). Sequenced: PBMCs or T cells enriched from blood (not recorded which). The TCR was taken from a young woman who had recovered from COVID-19. For the CDR3, the DNA is TGTGCCAGCAGTTTACAGGGGCTCTTAAAATTGCATTTT. This encodes CASSLQGLLKLHF.